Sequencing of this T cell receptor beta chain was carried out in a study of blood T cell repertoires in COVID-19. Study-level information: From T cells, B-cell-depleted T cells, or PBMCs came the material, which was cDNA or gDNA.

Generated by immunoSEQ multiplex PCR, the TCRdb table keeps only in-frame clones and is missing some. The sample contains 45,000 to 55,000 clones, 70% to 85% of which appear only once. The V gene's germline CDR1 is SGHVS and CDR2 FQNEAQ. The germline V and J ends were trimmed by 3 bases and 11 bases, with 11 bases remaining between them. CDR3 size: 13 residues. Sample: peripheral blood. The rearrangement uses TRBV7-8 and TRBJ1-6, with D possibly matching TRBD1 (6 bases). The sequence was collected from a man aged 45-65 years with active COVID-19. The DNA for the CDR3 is TGTGCCAGCAGCTTGGGACACCTAACACCCCTCCACTTT. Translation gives CASSLGHLTPLHF. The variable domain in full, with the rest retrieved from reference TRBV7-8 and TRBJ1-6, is GAGVSQSPRYKVAKRGQDVALRCDPISGHVSLFWYQQALGQGPEFLTYFQNEAQLDKSGLPSDRFFAERPEGSVSTLKIQRTQQEDSAVYLCASSLGHLTPLHFGNGTRLTVT.